Presented here are 22 T cell receptor beta chains from one specimen sequenced in a study of tumor T cells in aggressive B-cell lymphoma. TCRdb's table, derived via immunoSEQ multiplex PCR, lists solely in-frame clones and lacks some. This sample has roughly 2,000 clones, with around 90% found just once. The sample was tumor tissue. These receptors all stem from an adult with diffuse large B cell lymphoma.

Only one count was recorded for this clone. The chain combines TRBV28 with TRBJ1-4; 7 bases line up with TRBD1. CDR3 length: 14 residues. Germline V gene lookup returns CDR1 MDHEN and CDR2 SYDVKM. V lost 3 bases, J lost 7 bases, and 5 bases stayed unmatched. This chain's CDR3 is CASSFPGGTEKLFF. In DNA, the CDR3 is TGTGCCAGCAGTTTCCCAGGGGGGACTGAAAAACTGTTTTTT.

This chain links TRBV29-1 with TRBJ1-3; D unresolved. CDR3 length equals 13 residues. Germline V lookup: CDR1 SQVTM, CDR2 ANQGSEA. V lost 5 bases and J lost 2, with 10 bases in between. As DNA, the CDR3 is TGCAGCGTTAGTAAACAAACTGGAAACACCATATATTTT. This gives the protein CSVSKQTGNTIYF. The entire variable domain, with the rest obtained from reference TRBV29-1 and TRBJ1-3, is as follows: SAVISQKPSRDICQRGTSLTIQCQVDSQVTMMFWYRQQPGQSLTLIATANQGSEATYESGFVIDKFPISRPNLTFSTLTVSNMSPEDSSIYLCSVSKQTGNTIYFGEGSWLTVV.

The CDR3 protein is CASSQIGGSSFGNNEQFF. The CDR3 nucleotides read TGTGCCAGCAGCCAAATCGGCGGGAGTAGCTTTGGAAACAATGAGCAGTTCTTC. V is TRBV21-1 and J is TRBJ2-1; the table's D call, TRBD2, has no DNA check behind it. TRBV21-1 is given as a pseudogene. This CDR3 comprises 18 residues.

The rearrangement uses TRBV7-9 and TRBJ1-4; D ambiguous. CDR3 length equals 15 residues. The V gene lost 3 bases and the J gene lost 1 base, with 9 bases spanning the gap. Germline values: CDR1 SEHNR, CDR2 FQNEAQ (reference sequence). CDR3 loop: CASSFFSITNEKLFF. The CDR3 bases are TGTGCCAGCAGCTTTTTTTCCATAACTAATGAAAAACTGTTTTTT.

This chain joins TRBV11-2 and TRBJ2-3; 8 bases fit TRBD1. This CDR3 region has 18 residues. Germline V CDR1 and CDR2: SGHAT, FQNNGV. Losses at the gene ends were 1 base for V and 0 bases for J; bases not matched to a gene: 9. The CDR3 DNA is TGTGCCAGCAGCTTAGGGGACAGGCCATACTCTAGCACAGATACGCAGTATTTT. This codes for CASSLGDRPYSSTDTQYF.

J is TRBJ2-4 and V is TRBV5-4; 9 bases are a match to TRBD2. Trimming cost V 4 bases and J 2 bases; bases outside gene matches: 7. The CDR3 has 16 residues. CDR1 and CDR2 from the germline V gene are SGHNT and YYREEE (reference sequence). As DNA, the CDR3 is TGTGCCAGCAGCCTTAGCGGGAGTTTATCCAAAAACATTCAGTACTTC. Amino acid sequence: CASSLSGSLSKNIQYF.

V gene TRBV6-6 combines with J gene TRBJ2-7; the match to TRBD2 covers 9 bases. The CDR3 runs to 16 residues. V lost 6 bases and J lost 1; bases outside the gene matches: 10. Germline V gene lookup returns CDR1 MNHNY and CDR2 SVGAGI (reference sequence). CDR3 DNA sequence: TGTGCCAGCAGGTCACTTAGCGGGGGAGGTTCCTACGAGCAGTACTTC. Amino acid sequence: CASRSLSGGGSYEQYF.

The rearrangement uses TRBV6-6 and TRBJ1-5; 7 nucleotides line up with TRBD1. J was trimmed by 6 bases and V by 6 bases; bases with no gene match: 11. The CDR3 covers 15 residues. Germline V gene lookup returns CDR1 MNHNY and CDR2 SVGAGI (reference sequence). CDR3 protein: CASRRGTDGVQPQHF. CDR3 in DNA: TGTGCCAGCAGACGAGGGACAGATGGGGTTCAGCCCCAGCATTTT.

The V call is TRBV5-1, the J call TRBJ2-7, with D possibly TRBD1 on 6 matching bases. Per germline, CDR1 SGHRS and CDR2 YFSETQ. This CDR3 has 18 amino acids. V lost 0 bases, J lost 2 bases, and 21 bases lay in between. This CDR3 is CASSLEGSGAARPYEQYF. The CDR3, as DNA: TGCGCCAGCAGCTTGGAAGGTTCAGGGGCGGCAAGACCCTACGAGCAGTACTTC. Variable domain in full (rest from reference TRBV5-1 and TRBJ2-7): KAGVTQTPRYLIKTRGQQVTLSCSPISGHRSVSWYQQTPGQGLQFLFEYFSETQRNKGNFPGRFSGRQFSNSRSEMNVSTLELGDSALYLCASSLEGSGAARPYEQYFGPGTRLTVT.

The gene calls are TRBV4-1 and TRBJ1-2; 8 bases fit TRBD1. Trimming cost V 1 base and J 8 bases; bases outside gene matches: 9. Looked up from germline, CDR1 is MGHRA and CDR2 is YSYEKL. The CDR3 spans 15 residues. CDR3 protein: CASSQGGGDRWGYTF. CDR3 coding DNA: TGCGCCAGCAGCCAAGGGGGAGGGGACAGGTGGGGCTACACCTTC.

This chain links TRBV6-1 with TRBJ1-3; D ambiguous. In germline, CDR1 is MNHNS, CDR2 SASEGT. V was pared by 2 bases and J by 2 bases, with 13 bases between. The CDR3 runs 16 residues. The chain's CDR3 is CASSEREAPPGNTIYF. The CDR3 DNA follows: TGTGCCAGCAGTGAAAGAGAGGCCCCGCCTGGAAACACCATATATTTT.

V and J are TRBV4-2 and TRBJ1-2; TRBD1 is a possible D gene (5 bases). Trimming pared 0 bases from V and 5 bases from J, leaving 10 bases between. The CDR3 runs to 14 residues. Germline CDR1 is LGHNA and CDR2 is YNFKEQ. The CDR3 here is CASSQDRAGYGYTF. The CDR3 nucleotides are TGTGCCAGCAGCCAAGACAGGGCCGGGTATGGCTACACCTTC.

The chain is built from TRBV28 and TRBJ2-3; D ambiguous. V was clipped by 8 bases and J by 4 bases, with 16 bases between them. This CDR3 is 14 amino acids long. CDR1 is MDHEN, CDR2 SYDVKM, per germline. CDR3 sequence (DNA): TGTGCCAGCCAATCCCATGCGTTCCCAGATACGCAGTATTTT. It encodes CASQSHAFPDTQYF.

This clone came up once. The rearrangement links TRBV29-1 to TRBJ1-1; no clear D. Germline CDR1 SQVTM, CDR2 ANQGSEA. Trimming removed 5 bases from V and 0 bases from J, with 10 bases in between. The CDR3 spans 13 residues. As DNA, the CDR3 is TGCAGCGTTAACAGTAATATGAACACTGAAGCTTTCTTT. As protein: CSVNSNMNTEAFF.

The rearrangement uses TRBV10-1 and TRBJ1-5, with a weak D call TRBD1 (5 bases). The CDR3 sequence is 23 residues long. V was shortened by 0 bases and J by 0 bases, with 30 bases between the two germline ends. Germline CDR1 is WNHNN and CDR2 is SYGVQD (reference sequence). The CDR3 coding sequence is TGCGCCAGCAGTGAGTCCTTCCGCGCAGATACTTTCGGGACTTACTATAGCAATCAGCCCCAGCATTTT. Its translation: CASSESFRADTFGTYYSNQPQHF.

This chain links TRBV10-2 with TRBJ2-1; 9 nucleotides align to TRBD2. V trimming: 6 bases; J trimming: 8 bases; junction bases outside the gene matches: 5. In germline, CDR1 is WSHSY, CDR2 SAAADI. This CDR3 is 13 amino acids long. Written as DNA, the CDR3 is TGCGCCAGCAGAGCGGGAGGAGCCGATGAGCAGTTCTTC. Translated, it gives CASRAGGADEQFF.

The chain joins TRBV9 to TRBJ1-5, with a weak D call TRBD1 (6 bases). Germline V gene sequence: CDR1 SGDLS, CDR2 YYNGEE. The CDR3 has 14 residues. Trimming pared 3 bases from V and 4 bases from J, leaving 11 bases between. CDR3 amino acids: CASSAQGWNQPQHF. The CDR3, as DNA: TGTGCCAGCAGCGCGCAGGGGTGGAATCAGCCCCAGCATTTT.

The chain carries TRBV20-1 and TRBJ1-4, with D unresolved. Germline CDR1 is DFQATT and CDR2 is SNEGSKA (reference sequence). The V end was cut by 3 bases, the J end by 8 bases, with 4 bases between. This CDR3 spans 10 amino acids. This chain's CDR3 is CSASEEKLFF. For the CDR3, the DNA is TGCAGTGCTAGTGAGGAAAAACTGTTTTTT.

The V gene is TRBV6-5, the J gene TRBJ1-1; TRBD1 matches at 7 bases. The CDR3 sequence is 14 residues long. Germline CDR1 is MNHEY and CDR2 is SVGAGI. The junction had 8 bases not matched to a gene; V was cut back by 6 bases and J by 4 bases. In DNA, the CDR3 is TGTGCCAGCAGAGAAACAGGGGAATTCACTGAAGCTTTCTTT. Its translation is CASRETGEFTEAFF.

V gene TRBV5-1 combines with J gene TRBJ2-7, with D perhaps TRBD2 (6 bases). This CDR3 has 14 residues. Germline V CDR1 and CDR2: SGHRS, YFSETQ. The V and J ends lost 0 bases and 7 bases respectively, with 14 bases between them. The CDR3 protein is CASSLGEALGEQYF. The DNA for the CDR3 is TGCGCCAGCAGCTTGGGGGAGGCCCTTGGGGAGCAGTACTTC. Based on the CDR3 plus reference TRBV5-1 and TRBJ2-7, the full variable domain is KAGVTQTPRYLIKTRGQQVTLSCSPISGHRSVSWYQQTPGQGLQFLFEYFSETQRNKGNFPGRFSGRQFSNSRSEMNVSTLELGDSALYLCASSLGEALGEQYFGPGTRLTVT.

This chain links TRBV30 with TRBJ2-7; D is ambiguous. There are 11 residues in the CDR3. CDR1 GTSNPN and CDR2 SVGIG come from the germline V gene (reference sequence). Trimming stripped 1 base from V and 3 bases from J, with 4 bases between. In nucleotides, the CDR3 is TGTGCCTGGAGTGCCTTCTACGAGCAGTACTTC. Its translation is CAWSAFYEQYF. Looking up the rest from reference TRBV30 and TRBJ2-7 gives the full variable domain: SQTIHQWPATLVQPVGSPLSLECTVEGTSNPNLYWYRQAAGRGLQLLFYSVGIGQISSEVPQNLSASRPQDRQFILSSKKLLLSDSGFYLCAWSAFYEQYFGPGTRLTVT.

The rearrangement uses TRBV14 and TRBJ1-1; 7 bases are a match to TRBD1. With 7 bases clipped from V and 5 bases from J, the junction kept 10 bases outside the gene matches. Germline CDR1 and CDR2: SGHDN and FVKESK. This CDR3 is 14 amino acids long. The CDR3 bases are TGTGCCAGCACCCCGGGCAGGGGGTTGACTGAAGCTTTCTTT. Encoded protein: CASTPGRGLTEAFF.